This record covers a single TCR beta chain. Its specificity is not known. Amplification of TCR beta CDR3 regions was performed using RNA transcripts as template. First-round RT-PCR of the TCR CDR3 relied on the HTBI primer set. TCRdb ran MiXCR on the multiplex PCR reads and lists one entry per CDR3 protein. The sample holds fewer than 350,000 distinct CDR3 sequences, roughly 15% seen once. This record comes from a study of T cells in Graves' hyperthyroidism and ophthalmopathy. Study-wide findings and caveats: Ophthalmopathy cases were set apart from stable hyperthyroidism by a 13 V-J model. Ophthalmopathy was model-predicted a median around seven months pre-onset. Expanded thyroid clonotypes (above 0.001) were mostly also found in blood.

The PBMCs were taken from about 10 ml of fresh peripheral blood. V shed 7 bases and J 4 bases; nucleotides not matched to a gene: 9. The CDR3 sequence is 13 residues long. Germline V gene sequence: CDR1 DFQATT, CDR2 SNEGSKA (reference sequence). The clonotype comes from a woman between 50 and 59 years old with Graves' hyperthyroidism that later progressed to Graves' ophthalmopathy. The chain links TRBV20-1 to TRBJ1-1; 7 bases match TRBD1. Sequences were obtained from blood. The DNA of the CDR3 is TGCAGTGTCCCAGAGGGGGCAGGCACTGAAGCTTTCTTT. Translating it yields CSVPEGAGTEAFF.